This record looks at one TCR beta chain sequence and its context. The antigen it recognizes is unknown. There are no base qualities to consult, and no much larger clone falls within one base. V and J lose 4 bases and 7 bases, and a span of 16 bases separates them. The CDR3 sequence holds 14 residues, the cysteine and phenylalanine included. The kept DNA is CDR3 alone, 42 bases in frame from the first base. Reading the germline V gene gives CDR1 KGHSH and CDR2 LQKENI. The data derive from a study of blood T cells in healthy people across ages (dated by TCRdb to about 2015). Describing the broader study: In model experiments, roughly one uniquely barcoded TCR beta cDNA molecule per two T cells was captured by template switching. The study analyzed two additional independent replicas of 1 million unique cDNA reads from the same blood draw for two donors, one aged 18 to 30 and one aged 80 or older. To avoid experimental bias, donors of different ages were spread randomly across the sequencing lanes. Using deep sequencing normalized with unique cDNA molecular identifiers, the study measured how TCR beta repertoire diversity changes with age. Donors were grouped into four age groups: young (average 16 years), middle-aged (roughly 37), aged (around 60) and long-lived (around 80).

Overall study results and their limits: Compared with the aged group, the long-lived group had more naive CD4+ T cells, fewer expanded clones and increased TCR diversity, a pattern suggesting age selection. The CMV infection status of donors was not known, potentially confounding age-related changes in expanded clonotypes. Observed TCR beta diversity per million T cells fell roughly linearly with age, and a significant reduction was already apparent by age roughly 40. Estimates of total diversity based on one million sequenced T cells were considered lower bounds and underestimates. A strong correlation was found between observed TCR beta diversity and the percentage of naive T cells measured by flow cytometry. Since profiling was done on bulk unsorted PBMCs, naive and antigen-experienced compartments could not be conclusively compared.

The method was 5' RACE. Sequenced using an Illumina HiSeq 2500. A second PCR of about 7 to 12 cycles was run with a J-beta primer mix and a sample-barcoded 5' primer. A unique molecular identifier was introduced onto each TCR beta cDNA molecule by a template-switch 5' adaptor carrying 12 random nucleotides. Each sample yielded at least 3 million CDR3-containing paired-end reads. All of the RNA was converted into first-strand cDNA using the Mint cDNA synthesis kit, with a TRBC-specific oligonucleotide serving as the primer. After uracil-DNA glycosylase treatment, a first 18-cycle PCR used universal primers M1SS and BC2_uni_R on all cDNA. Per the source publication's procedure: For normalization, 1 million high-quality reads were randomly selected from each sample, with every read carrying a distinct molecular identifier. Instead of being binned into consensus sequences, reads with shared molecular identifiers were discarded. MiTCR, set to a Q25 quality threshold and the strictest error-elimination algorithm, was used for CDR3 identification, clonotype clustering and error correction. A nonparametric unseen species model using Euler transformation provided a lower-bound estimate of total TCR beta diversity. TCRdb reprocessing: public reads trimmed at Q25 with fastp, clones called with MiXCR, in-frame beta chains kept. Entries are consolidated by CDR3 protein sequence, retaining the most common genes and DNA. V and J calls and clone size were set by TCRdb, not the authors. This sample has roughly 1.4 million distinct CDR3 sequences in its table, and approximately 59% of those were observed once. The ten largest clones add up to over 6.5% of the sample.

Donors were roughly 40 systemically healthy Caucasian individuals from Russia aged roughly 6 to 90 years. Each donor gave about 9.2 milliliters of peripheral blood, drawn into EDTA-treated Vacutainer tubes. Ficoll-Paque density-gradient centrifugation was used to isolate PBMCs, with at least 6.5 million obtained per sample. Trizol reagent was used to extract total RNA from the PBMCs, yielding at least 6 micrograms per sample. For every donor, flow cytometry on a PBMC aliquot measured the percentage of naive CD45RAhigh/CD27high T cells. Rearrangement joined TRBV18 to TRBJ1-2; the D segment could be TRBD1, given 6 matching bases. Material for sequencing was blood. The sequence was collected from a young man in good health. The DNA is as follows: TGTGCCAGCTCACGAACTACAGGGTTAAGTGGCTACACCTTC. The translation is CASSRTTGLSGYTF.